Presented here are 10 T cell receptor beta chains from one specimen sequenced in a study of TIL therapy for anti-PD-1-resistant metastatic lung cancer. This was the immunoSEQ v3 assay. Clones were sequenced by immunoSEQ multiplex PCR, and TCRdb holds only the in-frame ones, with some missing. This repertoire shows roughly 92,000 clones, about three fifths found once; its top ten account for approximately 11%. The time point here: pre-treatment sample, taken before nivolumab and TIL therapy. Tumor tissue came from excised metastases, mostly pleural nodules or supraclavicular lymph nodes. The source was tumor tissue, collected at baseline. These receptors all stem from a person aged 30 to 80 with non-small cell lung cancer.

This clone was seen a single time. The V call is TRBV4-1, the J call TRBJ2-1, with D unresolved. The V and J ends lost 2 bases and 6 bases respectively, with 11 bases between them. Germline CDR1 is MGHRA and CDR2 is YSYEKL. CDR3 size: 14 residues. DNA of the CDR3: TGCGCCAGCAGCCAATCCGGATATCCCAATGAGCAGTTCTTC. Translating gives CASSQSGYPNEQFF.

The chain joins TRBV14 to TRBJ1-6; 7 bases are a match to TRBD1. V lost 4 bases and J lost 8; bases outside the gene matches: 8. The CDR3 sequence is 15 residues long. Germline lookup yields CDR1 SGHDN and CDR2 FVKESK. The chain's CDR3 is CASSPRAGGYSPLHF. Here the CDR3 DNA reads TGTGCCAGCAGCCCGAGGGCAGGGGGTTATTCACCCCTCCACTTT.

CDR3 coding DNA: TGTGCCAGCAGTTTTGGGGGTACCTTTGGTTCACCCCTCCACTTT. This sequence encodes CASSFGGTFGSPLHF. This rearrangement joins TRBV27 to TRBJ1-6; D possibly corresponds to TRBD1 (5 bases). This CDR3 has 15 amino acids. Trimming left V 3 bases short and J 9 bases short, with 15 bases between. Germline-derived CDR1 and CDR2 are MNHEY and SMNVEV (reference sequence).

The V gene is TRBV19, the J gene TRBJ1-5, with D maybe TRBD1 (6 bases). The CDR3 loop spans 16 amino acids. Germline CDR1 is LNHDA and CDR2 is SQIVND (reference sequence). The V and J ends lost 1 base and 7 bases respectively, with 17 bases between them. The CDR3 sequence: CASSIAGGGRVQPQHF. The CDR3 bases are TGTGCCAGTAGTATAGCTGGAGGGGGGAGGGTACAGCCCCAGCATTTT.

This clone was seen more than once but under ten times. The genes are TRBV5-1 and TRBJ2-2, with D possibly TRBD2 on 5 matching bases. Germline-derived CDR1 and CDR2 are SGHRS and YFSETQ. The CDR3 runs to 16 residues. Between the trimmed V and J ends, which lost 4 bases and 3 bases, there was a span of 16 bases. The DNA for the CDR3 is TGCGCCAGCAGCCCGGAGGCAGGACGGGACACCGGGGAGCTGTTTTTT. It is translated as CASSPEAGRDTGELFF.

This clone was seen a handful of times. The CDR3 DNA follows: TGTGCCAGCAGTTACTCGAACAGGGATAATTCACCCCTCCACTTT. This gives the protein CASSYSNRDNSPLHF. V and J are TRBV6-5 and TRBJ1-6; a weak D match, TRBD1 (6 bases). The V and J ends lost 0 bases and 5 bases respectively, with 8 bases between them. The germline CDR1 and CDR2 sequences are MNHEY and SVGAGI. The CDR3 totals 15 residues.

This clone rates as medium-sized. The chain combines TRBV7-8 with TRBJ1-2; possible D gene TRBD1, 6 bases. With 0 bases removed from V and 4 bases from J, the gap between germline ends came to 9 bases. The germline V gene has CDR1 SGHVS and CDR2 FQNEAQ. The CDR3 loop spans 14 amino acids. CDR3 loop: CASSLALDSYGYTF. The DNA for the CDR3 is TGTGCCAGCAGCTTAGCGTTGGACAGCTATGGCTACACCTTC.

The rearrangement links TRBV19 to TRBJ2-7; the D is unclear. The CDR3 consists of 13 residues. Trimming took off 4 bases at V and 2 bases at J, with 9 bases between the two ends. Germline loops: CDR1 LNHDA, CDR2 SQIVND (reference sequence). The CDR3: CASSRGSAYEQYF. The CDR3 coding sequence is TGTGCCAGTAGTAGGGGTTCTGCCTACGAGCAGTACTTC.

This clone was found a few times. The chain links TRBV30 to TRBJ2-5; D possibly matches TRBD1 or TRBD2 (6 bases each). The CDR3 is 15 amino acids. CDR1 is GTSNPN, CDR2 SVGIG, per germline (reference sequence). Trimming left V 5 bases short and J 1 base short, with 17 bases between. The CDR3 protein is CAWAAVTGAQETQYF. CDR3 coding DNA: TGTGCCTGGGCCGCGGTGACGGGGGCCCAAGAGACCCAGTACTTC. Looking up the rest from reference TRBV30 and TRBJ2-5 gives the full variable domain: SQTIHQWPATLVQPVGSPLSLECTVEGTSNPNLYWYRQAAGRGLQLLFYSVGIGQISSEVPQNLSASRPQDRQFILSSKKLLLSDSGFYLCAWAAVTGAQETQYFGPGTRLLVL.

The V gene is TRBV6-5, the J gene TRBJ2-7; D is ambiguous. V lost 8 bases to trimming and J lost 0 bases, with 11 bases between them. Germline V gene sequence: CDR1 MNHEY, CDR2 SVGAGI. The CDR3 runs 13 residues. The CDR3 protein is CASLWQISYEQYF. The CDR3 DNA reads as TGTGCCAGCCTTTGGCAGATCTCCTACGAGCAGTACTTC.